This TCR beta chain was recovered during a study of technical replicates of blood from a handful of donors. From germline, CDR1 is LNHNV and CDR2 YYDKDF (reference sequence). The CDR3 consists of 12 residues. The germline V and J ends were trimmed by 6 bases and 6 bases, with 11 bases remaining between them. Measured with immunoSEQ multiplex PCR; TCRdb has only the in-frame clones, and not every one. The sample holds about 82,000 clones, around 93% seen once. The gene calls are TRBV15 and TRBJ1-2; no definite D call. The source of this sequence is a human donor in good health. The sample comprised T cells isolated from PBMCs. CDR3 amino acids: CATREGYDGYTF. The CDR3 DNA follows: TGTGCCACCAGAGAGGGCTACGATGGCTACACCTTC.